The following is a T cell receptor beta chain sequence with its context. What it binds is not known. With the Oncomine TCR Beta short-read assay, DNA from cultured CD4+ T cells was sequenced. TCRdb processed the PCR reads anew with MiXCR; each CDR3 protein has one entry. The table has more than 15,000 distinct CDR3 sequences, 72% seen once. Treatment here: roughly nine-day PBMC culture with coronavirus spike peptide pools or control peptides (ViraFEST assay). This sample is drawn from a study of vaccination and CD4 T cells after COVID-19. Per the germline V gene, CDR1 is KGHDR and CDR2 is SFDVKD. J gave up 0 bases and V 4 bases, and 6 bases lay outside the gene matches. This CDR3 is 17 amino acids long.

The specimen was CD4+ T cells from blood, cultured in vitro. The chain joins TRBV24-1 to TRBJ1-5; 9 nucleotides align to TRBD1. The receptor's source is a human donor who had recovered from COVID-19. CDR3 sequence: CATSEGTGFDSNQPQHF. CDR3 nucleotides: TGTGCCACCAGTGAAGGGACAGGGTTTGATAGCAATCAGCCCCAGCATTTT.